These T cell receptor beta chains were read from a single sample in a study of OX40 agonist ivuxolimab in advanced cancers. Produced via immunoSEQ multiplex PCR; TCRdb's table is partial and in-frame only. The repertoire holds tens of thousands of clones, with approximately 84% as singletons. The material was CD4+ or CD8+ T cells sorted from blood, obtained in a trial of the OX40 agonist ivuxolimab. These receptor sequences come from an adult with an advanced solid tumor such as melanoma, head and neck, liver or kidney cancer. Both conserved end residues are part of each CDR3. The order of the fields is CDR3 DNA, CDR3 protein, V gene, clone size, D gene, J gene. A D gene is named only where the DNA matches it firmly. Expanded clones get a size class; other rows say once, few or many, or leave the size out.

TGTGCCAGCAGCCCGCGGACGGGAGAAACTGAAGCTTTCTTT | CASSPRTGETEAFF | TRBV4-2 | . | . | TRBJ1-1
TGTGCCAGCAGCCAAAATTCTAGAGCCACCTACGAGCAGTACTTC | CASSQNSRATYEQYF | TRBV4-2 | . | . | TRBJ2-7
TGTGCCAGCAGCTTAACTGGGGGAAGGAAGAACACTGAAGCTTTCTTT | CASSLTGGRKNTEAFF | TRBV7-9 | . | . | TRBJ1-1
TGTGCCAGCAGCCGCCAGACGGACCGCTCCTATAATTCACCCCTCCACTTT | CASSRQTDRSYNSPLHF | TRBV5-6 | . | . | TRBJ1-6
TGTGCCAGCAGTACCGCAGGAGGCACAGATACGCAGTATTTT | CASSTAGGTDTQYF | TRBV28 | . | . | TRBJ2-3
TGTGCCAGTACATGGTCGGGGGGCGAGGAGCAGTTCTTC | CASTWSGGEEQFF | TRBV19 | . | . | TRBJ2-1
TGTGCCAGCAGCGACCTAGCGGGTATTTCCTACGAGCAGTACTTC | CASSDLAGISYEQYF | TRBV7-9 | . | TRBD2 | TRBJ2-7
TGTGCCAGCACGTCCAGTGACCGGGGCTATGGCTACACCTTC | CASTSSDRGYGYTF | TRBV28 | . | . | TRBJ1-2
TGCGCCAGCAGAGCGGGAGAATATGTCAATGAGCAGTTCTTC | CASRAGEYVNEQFF | TRBV5-1 | . | TRBD2 | TRBJ2-1
TGTACTCATTCTCAGGGGGGCCTGAGCACTGAAGCTTTCTTT | CTHSQGGLSTEAFF | TRBV28 | . | TRBD1 | TRBJ1-1
TGTGCCAGCAGCCCCGACAGGGGAGGACGGGAGACCCAGTACTTC | CASSPDRGGRETQYF | TRBV6-6 | . | TRBD1 | TRBJ2-5
TGTGCCAGCTCACCACTACAGACAGATAATTCACCCCTCCACTTT | CASSPLQTDNSPLHF | TRBV18 | few | . | TRBJ1-6
TGCAGCGTTGATTTAGGGTCCCTCTACGAGCAGTACTTC | CSVDLGSLYEQYF | TRBV29-1 | . | . | TRBJ2-7